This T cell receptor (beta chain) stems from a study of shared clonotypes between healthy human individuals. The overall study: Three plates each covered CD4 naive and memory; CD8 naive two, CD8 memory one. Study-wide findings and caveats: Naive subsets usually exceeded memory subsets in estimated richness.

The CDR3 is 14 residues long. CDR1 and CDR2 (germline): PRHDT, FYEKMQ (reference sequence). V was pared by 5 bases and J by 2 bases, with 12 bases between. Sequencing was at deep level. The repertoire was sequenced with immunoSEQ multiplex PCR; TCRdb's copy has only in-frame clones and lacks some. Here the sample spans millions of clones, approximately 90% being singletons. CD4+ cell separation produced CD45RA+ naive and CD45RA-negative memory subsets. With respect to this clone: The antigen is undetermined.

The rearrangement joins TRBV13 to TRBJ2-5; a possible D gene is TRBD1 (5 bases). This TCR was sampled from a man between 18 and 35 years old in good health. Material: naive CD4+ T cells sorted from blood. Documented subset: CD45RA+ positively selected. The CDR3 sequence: CASSTRTKQETQYF. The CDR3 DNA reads TGTGCCAGCAGCACCCGGACAAAGCAAGAGACCCAGTACTTC.